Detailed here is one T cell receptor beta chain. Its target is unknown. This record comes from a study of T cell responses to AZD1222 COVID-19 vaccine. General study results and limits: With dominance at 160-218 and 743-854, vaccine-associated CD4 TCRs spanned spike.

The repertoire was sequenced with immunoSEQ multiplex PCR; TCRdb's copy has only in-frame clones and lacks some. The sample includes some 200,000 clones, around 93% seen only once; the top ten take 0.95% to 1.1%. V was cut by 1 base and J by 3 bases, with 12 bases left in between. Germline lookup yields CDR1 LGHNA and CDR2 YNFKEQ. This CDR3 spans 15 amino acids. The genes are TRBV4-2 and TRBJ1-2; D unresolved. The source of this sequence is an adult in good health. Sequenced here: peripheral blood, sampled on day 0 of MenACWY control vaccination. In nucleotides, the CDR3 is TGTGCCAGCAGCCAAGCGTTGATTCGGGACTATGGCTACACCTTC. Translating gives CASSQALIRDYGYTF.